The clone carrying this T cell receptor beta chain has ten or more counts. Its target is not known. Researchers attached unique molecular identifiers to individual cDNA molecules. A single record per CDR3 protein comes from TCRdb applying MiXCR to the 5' RACE reads. The sample shows roughly 100,000 distinct CDR3 sequences, 12% to 15% of them seen only once. The data belong to a study of early T cells in non-severe SARS-CoV-2 infection. Looking at the study overall: Sequenced bulk RNA came from whole blood that was unsorted, and chains were unpaired.

Per germline, CDR1 SGHKS and CDR2 YYEKEE (reference sequence). The CDR3 length is 12 residues. Trimming left V 4 bases short and J 6 bases short, with 8 bases between. General observations from the study: Matching against VDJdb likely underestimated virus-specific expansions, favoring anti-spike CD8.

The material sequenced was whole blood. The TCR comes from an adult who was a healthcare worker with PCR-confirmed SARS-CoV-2 infection or an uninfected control (not recorded which). The genes are TRBV5-5 and TRBJ2-1; D remains ambiguous. CDR3 residues: CASSPNLNEQFF. Written as DNA, the CDR3 is TGTGCCAGCAGCCCAAACCTCAATGAGCAGTTCTTC.